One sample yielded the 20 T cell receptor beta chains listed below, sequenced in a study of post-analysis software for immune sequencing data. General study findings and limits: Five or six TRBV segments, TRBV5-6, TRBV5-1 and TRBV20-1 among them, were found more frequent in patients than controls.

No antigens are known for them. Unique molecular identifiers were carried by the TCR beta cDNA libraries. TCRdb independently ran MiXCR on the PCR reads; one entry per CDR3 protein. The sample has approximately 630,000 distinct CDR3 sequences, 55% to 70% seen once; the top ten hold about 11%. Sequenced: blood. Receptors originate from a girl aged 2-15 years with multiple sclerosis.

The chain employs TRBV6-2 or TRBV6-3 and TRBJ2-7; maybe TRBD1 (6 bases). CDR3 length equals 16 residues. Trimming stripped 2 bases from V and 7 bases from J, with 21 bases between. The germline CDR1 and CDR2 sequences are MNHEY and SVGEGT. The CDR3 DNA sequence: TGTGCCAGCAGTTACGTGGCGGGCCTTGTGGGGGCTGAGCAGTACTTC. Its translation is CASSYVAGLVGAEQYF.

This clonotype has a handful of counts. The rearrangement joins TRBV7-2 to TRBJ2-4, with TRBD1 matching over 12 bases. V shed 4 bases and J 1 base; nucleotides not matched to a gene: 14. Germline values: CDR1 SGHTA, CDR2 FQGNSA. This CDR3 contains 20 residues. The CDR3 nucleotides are TGTGCCAGCAGCTCCCGGGACAGGGGGCATAGTAATTGGGCCAAAAACATTCAGTACTTC. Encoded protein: CASSSRDRGHSNWAKNIQYF.

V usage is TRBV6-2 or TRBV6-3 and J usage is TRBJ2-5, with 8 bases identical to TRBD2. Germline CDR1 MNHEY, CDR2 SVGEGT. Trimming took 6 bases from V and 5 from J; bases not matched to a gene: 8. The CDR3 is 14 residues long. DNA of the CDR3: TGTGCCAGCAGAAATAGCGGGAATAGGGAGACCCAGTACTTC. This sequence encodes CASRNSGNRETQYF.

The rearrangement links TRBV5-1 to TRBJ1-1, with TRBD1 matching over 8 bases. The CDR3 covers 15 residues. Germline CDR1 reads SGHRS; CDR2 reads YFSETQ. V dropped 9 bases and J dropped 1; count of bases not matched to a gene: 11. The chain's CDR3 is CATRRSGQGNTEAFF. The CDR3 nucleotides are TGCGCCACCCGGAGGTCCGGACAGGGGAACACTGAAGCTTTCTTT.

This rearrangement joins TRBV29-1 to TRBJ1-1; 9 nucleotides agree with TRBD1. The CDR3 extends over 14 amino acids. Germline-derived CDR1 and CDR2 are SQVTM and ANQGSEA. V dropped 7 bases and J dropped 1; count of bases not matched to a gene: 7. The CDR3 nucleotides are TGCAGCGCCGGGACAGGGATCGGGAACACTGAAGCTTTCTTT. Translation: CSAGTGIGNTEAFF. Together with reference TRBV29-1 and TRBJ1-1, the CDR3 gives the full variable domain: SAVISQKPSRDICQRGTSLTIQCQVDSQVTMMFWYRQQPGQSLTLIATANQGSEATYESGFVIDKFPISRPNLTFSTLTVSNMSPEDSSIYLCSAGTGIGNTEAFFGQGTRLTVV.

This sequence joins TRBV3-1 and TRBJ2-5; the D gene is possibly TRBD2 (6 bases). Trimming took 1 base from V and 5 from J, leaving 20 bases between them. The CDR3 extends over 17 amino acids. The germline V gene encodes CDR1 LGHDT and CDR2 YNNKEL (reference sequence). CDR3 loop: CASSQVVGGGLRETQYF. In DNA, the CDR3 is TGTGCCAGCAGCCAAGTCGTGGGGGGAGGTCTTCGGGAGACCCAGTACTTC.

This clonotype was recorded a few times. CDR3 in amino acids: CASSFRESQETQYF. The CDR3 nucleotides are TGTGCCAGCAGCTTCAGGGAATCCCAAGAGACCCAGTACTTC. This sequence joins TRBV5-5 and TRBJ2-5, with a tentative D call TRBD1 (5 bases). The V and J ends lost 2 bases and 1 base respectively, with 9 bases between them. Germline V gene sequence: CDR1 SGHKS, CDR2 YYEKEE (reference sequence). CDR3 length: 14 amino acids.

The CDR3 is CASSHQGPEETQYF. The CDR3 DNA follows: TGTGCCAGCAGCCACCAAGGGCCGGAAGAGACCCAGTACTTC. The chain combines TRBV6-5 with TRBJ2-5, with D hard to call. Germline lookup yields CDR1 MNHEY and CDR2 SVGAGI. Trimming took 6 bases from V and 3 from J, leaving 14 bases between them. CDR3 length: 14 amino acids.

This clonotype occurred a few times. The CDR3 loop is CARRRGRPYTDTQYF. Here the CDR3 DNA reads TGTGCCAGGAGGCGGGGTAGACCCTACACAGATACGCAGTATTTT. The chain combines TRBV24-1 with TRBJ2-3, with D tentatively TRBD2 (6 bases). With 11 bases removed from V and 2 bases from J, the gap between germline ends came to 19 bases. Germline lookup yields CDR1 KGHDR and CDR2 SFDVKD. This CDR3 comprises 15 residues.

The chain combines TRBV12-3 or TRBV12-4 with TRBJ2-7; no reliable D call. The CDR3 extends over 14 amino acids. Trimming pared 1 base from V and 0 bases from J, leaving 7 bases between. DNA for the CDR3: TGTGCCAGCAGTTTAGGCGCGGCCTCCTACGAGCAGTACTTC. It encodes CASSLGAASYEQYF.

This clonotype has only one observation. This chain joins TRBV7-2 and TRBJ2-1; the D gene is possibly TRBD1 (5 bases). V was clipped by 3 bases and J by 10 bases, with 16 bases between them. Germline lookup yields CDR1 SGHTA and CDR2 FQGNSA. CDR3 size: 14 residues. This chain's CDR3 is CASSLQGRSEEQFF. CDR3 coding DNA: TGTGCCAGCAGCTTGCAGGGCCGGAGTGAAGAGCAGTTCTTC.

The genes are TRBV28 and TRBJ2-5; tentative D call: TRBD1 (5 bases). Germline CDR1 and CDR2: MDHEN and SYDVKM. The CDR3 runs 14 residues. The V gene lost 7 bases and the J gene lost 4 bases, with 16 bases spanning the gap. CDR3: CASTQPGSRETQYF. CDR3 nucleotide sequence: TGTGCCAGCACCCAGCCAGGGTCTCGAGAGACCCAGTACTTC.

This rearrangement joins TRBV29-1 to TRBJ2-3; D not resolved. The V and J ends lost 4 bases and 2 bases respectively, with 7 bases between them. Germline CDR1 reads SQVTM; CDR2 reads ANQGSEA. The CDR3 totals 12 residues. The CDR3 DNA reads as TGCAGCGTTGCTATGTCCACAGATACGCAGTATTTT. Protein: CSVAMSTDTQYF.

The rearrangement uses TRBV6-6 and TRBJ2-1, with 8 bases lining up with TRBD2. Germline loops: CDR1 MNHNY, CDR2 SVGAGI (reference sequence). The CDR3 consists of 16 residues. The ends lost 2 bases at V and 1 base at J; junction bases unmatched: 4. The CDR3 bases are TGTGCCAGCAGTTACGCTAGCGGGCGATCCTACAATGAGCAGTTCTTC. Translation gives CASSYASGRSYNEQFF.

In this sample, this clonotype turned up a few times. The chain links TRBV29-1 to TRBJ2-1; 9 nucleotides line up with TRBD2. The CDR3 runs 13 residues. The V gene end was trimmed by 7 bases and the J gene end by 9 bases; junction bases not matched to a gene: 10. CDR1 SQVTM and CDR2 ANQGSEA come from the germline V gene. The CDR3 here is CSAGGVAGVEQFF. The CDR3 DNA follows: TGCAGCGCCGGGGGGGTAGCGGGAGTTGAGCAGTTCTTC.

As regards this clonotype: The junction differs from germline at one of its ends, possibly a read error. Here the CDR3 DNA reads TGCAGTGCTGCGGACAGGGGAGTTGGCTGCACCTTC. The encoded protein is CSAADRGVGCTF. The chain is built from TRBV20-1 and TRBJ1-2; 9 nucleotides match TRBD1. Germline CDR1 DFQATT, CDR2 SNEGSKA (reference sequence). The CDR3 runs 12 residues.

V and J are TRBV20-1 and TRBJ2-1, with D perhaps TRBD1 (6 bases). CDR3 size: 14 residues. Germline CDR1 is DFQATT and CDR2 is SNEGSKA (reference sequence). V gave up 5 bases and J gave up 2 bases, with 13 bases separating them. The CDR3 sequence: CSAHTGSPYNEQFF. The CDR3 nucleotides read TGCAGTGCTCACACAGGGAGTCCCTACAATGAGCAGTTCTTC.

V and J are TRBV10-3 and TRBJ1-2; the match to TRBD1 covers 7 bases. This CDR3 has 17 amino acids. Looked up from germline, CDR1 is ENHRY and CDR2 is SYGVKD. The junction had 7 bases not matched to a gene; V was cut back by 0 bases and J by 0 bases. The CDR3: CAISESPGTEANYGYTF. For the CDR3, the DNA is TGTGCCATCAGTGAGTCCCCCGGGACAGAAGCTAACTATGGCTACACCTTC.

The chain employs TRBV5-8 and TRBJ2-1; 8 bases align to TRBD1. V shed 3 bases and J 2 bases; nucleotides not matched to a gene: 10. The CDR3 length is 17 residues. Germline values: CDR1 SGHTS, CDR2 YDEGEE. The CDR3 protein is CASSWDRTGQAYNEQFF. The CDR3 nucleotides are TGTGCCAGCAGCTGGGATCGGACGGGACAGGCCTACAATGAGCAGTTCTTC.

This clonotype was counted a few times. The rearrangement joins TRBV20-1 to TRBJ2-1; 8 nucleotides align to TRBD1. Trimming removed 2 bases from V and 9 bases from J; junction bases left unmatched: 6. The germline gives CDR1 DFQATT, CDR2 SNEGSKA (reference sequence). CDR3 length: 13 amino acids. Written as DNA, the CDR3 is TGCAGTGCTAGACCTTGGACAGGGACTGAGCAGTTCTTC. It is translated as CSARPWTGTEQFF.